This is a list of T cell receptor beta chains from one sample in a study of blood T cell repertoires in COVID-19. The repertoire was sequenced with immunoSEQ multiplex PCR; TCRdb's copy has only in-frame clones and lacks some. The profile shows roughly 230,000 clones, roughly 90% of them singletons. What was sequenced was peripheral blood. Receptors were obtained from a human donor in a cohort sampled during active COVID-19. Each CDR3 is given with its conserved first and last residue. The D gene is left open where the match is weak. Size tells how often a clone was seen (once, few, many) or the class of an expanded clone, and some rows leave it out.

cdr3_nt: TGTGCCAGTGGTACAGGGGGAAATCAGCCCCAGCATTTT; cdr3_aa: CASGTGGNQPQHF; v_call: TRBV19; j_call: TRBJ1-5; d_call: TRBD1; clone_size: NA
cdr3_nt: TGTGCCAGCAGTTCCGGCAATCAGCCCCAGCATTTT; cdr3_aa: CASSSGNQPQHF; v_call: TRBV6-6; j_call: TRBJ1-5; d_call: NA; clone_size: NA
cdr3_nt: TGTGCCAGCGCTAAAGACAGGGGGAGTCTCTACCGGGAGACCCAGTACTTC; cdr3_aa: CASAKDRGSLYRETQYF; v_call: TRBV9; j_call: TRBJ2-5; d_call: TRBD1; clone_size: NA
cdr3_nt: TGTGCCAGCAGCTTAGGAGGGAACACTGAAGCTTTCTTT; cdr3_aa: CASSLGGNTEAFF; v_call: TRBV11-2; j_call: TRBJ1-1; d_call: NA; clone_size: NA
cdr3_nt: TGTGCCAGCTTTTTAAAACAGGGGCGCAATCAGCCCCAGCATTTT; cdr3_aa: CASFLKQGRNQPQHF; v_call: TRBV28; j_call: TRBJ1-5; d_call: TRBD1; clone_size: NA
cdr3_nt: TGTGCCAGCAGCCTAGGGACAGGGACCCCCTACGAGCAGTACTTC; cdr3_aa: CASSLGTGTPYEQYF; v_call: TRBV7-2; j_call: TRBJ2-7; d_call: TRBD1; clone_size: NA
cdr3_nt: TGCGCCAGCAGCCAAGAAGGGGTGGGAGGCTACACCTTC; cdr3_aa: CASSQEGVGGYTF; v_call: TRBV4-3; j_call: TRBJ1-2; d_call: NA; clone_size: NA
cdr3_nt: TGTGCCAGCAGCTTAGCAGGCGCCAGGGCGGACTATGGCTACACCTTC; cdr3_aa: CASSLAGARADYGYTF; v_call: TRBV7-9; j_call: TRBJ1-2; d_call: NA; clone_size: NA
cdr3_nt: TGCGCCAGCAGCTGGGACAGGGCTCGGAGTGAGCAGTTCTTC; cdr3_aa: CASSWDRARSEQFF; v_call: TRBV5-1; j_call: TRBJ2-1; d_call: TRBD1; clone_size: few
cdr3_nt: TGTGCCAGCAAGGGACAGGGTGTCCCGAATCGCGGCTACACCTTC; cdr3_aa: CASKGQGVPNRGYTF; v_call: TRBV28; j_call: TRBJ1-2; d_call: TRBD1; clone_size: NA
cdr3_nt: TGTGCCAGAAGCTCTCTCCACTTTGGACAGGGAAAGTGGGACGAGCAGTACTTC; cdr3_aa: CARSSLHFGQGKWDEQYF; v_call: TRBV5-3; j_call: TRBJ2-7; d_call: TRBD1; clone_size: NA
cdr3_nt: TGTGCCAGCAGTTTATCAAGGGGCCACTACGAGCAGTACTTC; cdr3_aa: CASSLSRGHYEQYF; v_call: TRBV27; j_call: TRBJ2-7; d_call: NA; clone_size: once
cdr3_nt: TGTGCCTGGAGTTCGACTAGCGGGAGGGCCTGGAGCTATAACGAGCAGTACTTC; cdr3_aa: CAWSSTSGRAWSYNEQYF; v_call: TRBV30; j_call: TRBJ2-7; d_call: TRBD2; clone_size: NA
cdr3_nt: TGTGCCAGTAGTCCTCTTGAAGCGAACACTGAAGCTTTCTTT; cdr3_aa: CASSPLEANTEAFF; v_call: TRBV19; j_call: TRBJ1-1; d_call: NA; clone_size: NA
cdr3_nt: TGTGCTAGTGGCCTCCGGGTAGGCACCGGGGAGCTGTTTTTT; cdr3_aa: CASGLRVGTGELFF; v_call: TRBV12-5; j_call: TRBJ2-2; d_call: NA; clone_size: NA
cdr3_nt: TGTGCCAGCAGTTTAGGACTATCTAATGAAAAACTGTTTTTT; cdr3_aa: CASSLGLSNEKLFF; v_call: TRBV27; j_call: TRBJ1-4; d_call: NA; clone_size: once
cdr3_nt: TGTGCCAGCAGCTTAACAGAGGGGGCAGATACGCAGTATTTT; cdr3_aa: CASSLTEGADTQYF; v_call: TRBV7-3; j_call: TRBJ2-3; d_call: NA; clone_size: NA
cdr3_nt: TGTGCCAGCAGTGCAGCGGGGCTCTACAATGAGCAGTTCTTC; cdr3_aa: CASSAAGLYNEQFF; v_call: TRBV6-1; j_call: TRBJ2-1; d_call: TRBD2; clone_size: few
cdr3_nt: TGTGCCAGCAGCCAAGTGTACAGGGTGAAGTTACTGGTCTATGGCTACACCTTC; cdr3_aa: CASSQVYRVKLLVYGYTF; v_call: TRBV3-1/TRBV3-2; j_call: TRBJ1-2; d_call: NA; clone_size: NA
cdr3_nt: TGTGCCACCAGTAACCACTCCAGGGGGCTAGCCCAGCATTTT; cdr3_aa: CATSNHSRGLAQHF; v_call: TRBV15; j_call: TRBJ1-5; d_call: TRBD1; clone_size: NA
cdr3_nt: TGCGCCAGCAGCCAAGGAGGGGGACAGGGAGACGAGCAGTACTTC; cdr3_aa: CASSQGGGQGDEQYF; v_call: TRBV4-3; j_call: TRBJ2-7; d_call: TRBD1; clone_size: many
cdr3_nt: TGCGCCAGCAGCCAAGTACACAGACATAATTCACCCCTCCACTTT; cdr3_aa: CASSQVHRHNSPLHF; v_call: TRBV4-1; j_call: TRBJ1-6; d_call: NA; clone_size: NA
cdr3_nt: TGTGCCAGCAGCGAGACAGGGAACTATGGCTACACCTTC; cdr3_aa: CASSETGNYGYTF; v_call: TRBV9; j_call: TRBJ1-2; d_call: TRBD1; clone_size: NA
cdr3_nt: TGTGCCAGCAGTGAAGCGCTTTTCGGAACGGGGCAGTACTTC; cdr3_aa: CASSEALFGTGQYF; v_call: TRBV2; j_call: TRBJ2-7; d_call: NA; clone_size: few
cdr3_nt: TGTGCCAGCAGCTTAGGCGGGGGACCGGCCTACGAGCAGTACTTC; cdr3_aa: CASSLGGGPAYEQYF; v_call: TRBV7-2; j_call: TRBJ2-7; d_call: TRBD2; clone_size: once
cdr3_nt: TGTGCCAGTAGTCCGTGGACATTTTCTGGGGCCAACGTCCTGACTTTC; cdr3_aa: CASSPWTFSGANVLTF; v_call: TRBV19; j_call: TRBJ2-6; d_call: NA; clone_size: NA
cdr3_nt: TGTGCCAGCAGCGCGACAGGGGGCAACCAGCCCCAGCATTTT; cdr3_aa: CASSATGGNQPQHF; v_call: TRBV9; j_call: TRBJ1-5; d_call: TRBD1; clone_size: NA
cdr3_nt: TGTGCCAGCAGCTTGACGAGGACAGGGGTGTACGAGCAGTACTTC; cdr3_aa: CASSLTRTGVYEQYF; v_call: TRBV7-6; j_call: TRBJ2-7; d_call: TRBD1; clone_size: NA
cdr3_nt: TGTGCCACCATGCGGGGCACTGAAGCTTTCTTT; cdr3_aa: CATMRGTEAFF; v_call: TRBV24-1; j_call: TRBJ1-1; d_call: NA; clone_size: few
cdr3_nt: TGTGCCAGCGGGGGGCTAGCGGCCGAGCAGTACTTC; cdr3_aa: CASGGLAAEQYF; v_call: TRBV9; j_call: TRBJ2-7; d_call: NA; clone_size: NA
cdr3_nt: TGTGCCAGCAGTGGCGCAAGAGACAGGGGCGATGGCTACACCTTC; cdr3_aa: CASSGARDRGDGYTF; v_call: TRBV27; j_call: TRBJ1-2; d_call: TRBD1; clone_size: NA
cdr3_nt: TGTGCCAGCAGCACCGGACAGCTATCCTCCTACGAGCAGTACTTC; cdr3_aa: CASSTGQLSSYEQYF; v_call: TRBV7-9; j_call: TRBJ2-7; d_call: NA; clone_size: once
cdr3_nt: TGCGCCAGCAGCCACCTCCGGGACACCCATGAAAAACTGTTTTTT; cdr3_aa: CASSHLRDTHEKLFF; v_call: TRBV4-1; j_call: TRBJ1-4; d_call: NA; clone_size: NA
cdr3_nt: TGTGCCTGGAGTTTTTTAGGGGGTGGCTACACCTTC; cdr3_aa: CAWSFLGGGYTF; v_call: TRBV30; j_call: TRBJ1-2; d_call: NA; clone_size: NA
cdr3_nt: TGTGCCAGCAGCTTGACAGCCCCAGGGTACTATGGCTACACCTTC; cdr3_aa: CASSLTAPGYYGYTF; v_call: TRBV7-2; j_call: TRBJ1-2; d_call: NA; clone_size: NA
cdr3_nt: TGTGCCAGTAGTATAGGAGGGACAGGTGTCGAGCAGTACTTC; cdr3_aa: CASSIGGTGVEQYF; v_call: TRBV19; j_call: TRBJ2-7; d_call: TRBD1; clone_size: NA
cdr3_nt: TGTGCCAGCAGTCACCCGGGGGGCACCCCCTACGAGCAGTACTTC; cdr3_aa: CASSHPGGTPYEQYF; v_call: TRBV25-1; j_call: TRBJ2-7; d_call: NA; clone_size: NA
cdr3_nt: TGTGCCAGCAGCTTAGATTCGGTAGCCGGGGAGCTGTTTTTT; cdr3_aa: CASSLDSVAGELFF; v_call: TRBV11-3; j_call: TRBJ2-2; d_call: NA; clone_size: once
cdr3_nt: TGTGCCAGCAGTGAAGCGCGCTACAGGGGAGGCGCTTTCTTT; cdr3_aa: CASSEARYRGGAFF; v_call: TRBV2; j_call: TRBJ1-1; d_call: TRBD1; clone_size: NA
cdr3_nt: TGTGCCAGCAGCCCCCTGGGACAGGGGGTTGCTGAAGCTTTCTTT; cdr3_aa: CASSPLGQGVAEAFF; v_call: TRBV7-9; j_call: TRBJ1-1; d_call: TRBD1; clone_size: NA
cdr3_nt: TGTGCCATCAGTGAGTCCCGACAGGCAACTAATGAAAAACTGTTTTTT; cdr3_aa: CAISESRQATNEKLFF; v_call: TRBV10-3; j_call: TRBJ1-4; d_call: NA; clone_size: NA
cdr3_nt: TGTGCCAGCAGCTTGGTGCCCCCGAGCTCCTACAATGAGCAGTTCTTC; cdr3_aa: CASSLVPPSSYNEQFF; v_call: TRBV5-8; j_call: TRBJ2-1; d_call: NA; clone_size: NA
cdr3_nt: TGTGCCAGCAGGGACCGGGGGTCCTATGGCTACACCTTC; cdr3_aa: CASRDRGSYGYTF; v_call: TRBV6-5; j_call: TRBJ1-2; d_call: NA; clone_size: NA
cdr3_nt: TGCAGTGCTAGTTTCGGGAAGGATTCACCCCTCCACTTT; cdr3_aa: CSASFGKDSPLHF; v_call: TRBV20-1; j_call: TRBJ1-6; d_call: NA; clone_size: few
cdr3_nt: TGTGCCAGCAGCGGACAGGGTAAGGGTCAGCCCCAGCATTTT; cdr3_aa: CASSGQGKGQPQHF; v_call: TRBV7-9; j_call: TRBJ1-5; d_call: TRBD1; clone_size: NA
cdr3_nt: TGCGCCAGCAGTCCGACTAGCGGGAGGCTAACCCGCTACGAGCAGTACTTC; cdr3_aa: CASSPTSGRLTRYEQYF; v_call: TRBV5-1; j_call: TRBJ2-7; d_call: TRBD2; clone_size: NA
cdr3_nt: TGTGCCAGTAGTACGACAGTTAGCTCTGGGGCCAACGTCCTGACTTTC; cdr3_aa: CASSTTVSSGANVLTF; v_call: TRBV19; j_call: TRBJ2-6; d_call: NA; clone_size: NA
cdr3_nt: TGTGCCAGCAGGGAACAGGGATTGGGAAACACCATATATTTT; cdr3_aa: CASREQGLGNTIYF; v_call: TRBV3-1/TRBV3-2; j_call: TRBJ1-3; d_call: NA; clone_size: once
cdr3_nt: TGTGCCTGTGACAGGGGTGGACCCCCTAACTATGGCTACACCTTC; cdr3_aa: CACDRGGPPNYGYTF; v_call: TRBV30; j_call: TRBJ1-2; d_call: TRBD1; clone_size: NA
cdr3_nt: TGTGCCAGCAGCCACGACAGGAACACTGAAGCTTTCTTT; cdr3_aa: CASSHDRNTEAFF; v_call: TRBV27; j_call: TRBJ1-1; d_call: NA; clone_size: NA
cdr3_nt: TGTGCCAGCAGTTACTCGGCCGCGGCTGCTGAAGCTTTCTTT; cdr3_aa: CASSYSAAAAEAFF; v_call: TRBV6-2/TRBV6-3; j_call: TRBJ1-1; d_call: NA; clone_size: NA
cdr3_nt: TGCGCCAGCAGCTTCTCCGGGACACAATACGAGCAGTACTTC; cdr3_aa: CASSFSGTQYEQYF; v_call: TRBV5-1; j_call: TRBJ2-7; d_call: NA; clone_size: NA